What follows are 21 T cell receptor beta chains derived from one specimen sequenced in a study of blood T cell repertoires in COVID-19. TCRdb's table, derived via immunoSEQ multiplex PCR, lists solely in-frame clones and lacks some. Of around 290,000 clones listed, approximately 86% are singletons. Sequencing input: PBMCs or T cells enriched from blood (not recorded which). The receptors originated from a woman in her twenties or thirties who had recovered from COVID-19.

Concerning this clone: The junction departs from the called germline gene at one end, perhaps through a read error. The chain combines TRBV6-2 or TRBV6-3 with TRBJ1-1, with D tentatively TRBD1 (5 bases). In germline, CDR1 is MNHEY, CDR2 SVGEGT. The CDR3 extends over 12 amino acids. The CDR3 DNA is TGTGCCAGCAGTTACGGCCAGGGTGTTTACGGATTT. Its translation: CASSYGQGVYGF.

This clone was recorded only once. In nucleotides, the CDR3 is TGTGCCAGTAGTATGTTCCCGTTATCTGGGGCCAACGTCCTGACTTTC. Residues: CASSMFPLSGANVLTF. J is TRBJ2-6 and V is TRBV19, with no clear D. Trimming took 3 bases from V and 1 from J, leaving 10 bases between them. This CDR3 spans 16 amino acids. CDR1 and CDR2 from the germline V gene are LNHDA and SQIVND (reference sequence).

The chain has TRBV28 and TRBJ1-5; 10 positions match TRBD1. The CDR3 consists of 16 residues. The J segment lost 1 base and the V segment lost 3 bases, leaving 3 bases of the junction unmatched. Per the germline V gene, CDR1 is MDHEN and CDR2 is SYDVKM. CDR3 sequence reads: CASSFGQGVSNQPQHF. In DNA form, the CDR3 reads TGTGCCAGCAGTTTCGGACAGGGGGTAAGCAATCAGCCCCAGCATTTT.

Concerning this clone itself: This CDR3 fails to terminate in the conserved phenylalanine or tryptophan, so it likely reflects a read error. The limits of the CDR3 on the DNA are not certain, so only TCRdb's listed CDR3 is given. V usage is TRBV19 and J usage is TRBJ2-7; the table's D call, TRBD1, has no DNA check behind it. Germline V CDR1 and CDR2: LNHDA, SQIVND (reference sequence). Counting both end residues, the CDR3 totals 12 amino acids. Here the CDR3 reads CASSTKRGQAIL.

CDR3 amino acids: CASSLSKTGGTGYTF. The CDR3 nucleotides read TGTGCCAGCAGTTTATCCAAGACAGGGGGCACCGGCTACACCTTC. The genes are TRBV28 and TRBJ1-2; 10 bases agree with TRBD1. From germline, CDR1 is MDHEN and CDR2 SYDVKM. The CDR3 runs to 15 residues. After removal of 1 base from V and 8 bases from J, the junction contained 7 bases not matched to a gene.

CDR3 nucleotides: TGTGCCAGCAGCTTAATCAACTCCTACAATGAGCAGTTCTTC. Residues: CASSLINSYNEQFF. The chain has TRBV7-8 and TRBJ2-1; D call uncertain. Trimming pared 2 bases from V and 0 bases from J, leaving 5 bases between. The CDR3 runs 14 residues. Looked up from germline, CDR1 is SGHVS and CDR2 is FQNEAQ.

This clone was seen a few times. The gene calls are TRBV7-3 and TRBJ1-4; D gene uncertain. V lost 0 bases and J 8 bases, leaving 16 bases between the germline ends. Germline-derived CDR1 and CDR2 are SGHTA and FQGTGA. This CDR3 has 16 residues. The DNA for the CDR3 is TGTGCCAGCAGCTTAACGTGGCACCTAGAGGCAGAAAAACTGTTTTTT. It codes for CASSLTWHLEAEKLFF. Drawing the rest from reference TRBV7-3 and TRBJ1-4, the complete variable domain is GAGVSQTPSNKVTEKGKYVELRCDPISGHTALYWYRQSLGQGPEFLIYFQGTGAADDSGLPNDRFFAVRPEGSVSTLKIQRTERGDSAVYLCASSLTWHLEAEKLFFGSGTQLSVL.

This clone has more than one count but fewer than ten. V usage is TRBV9 and J usage is TRBJ1-1; TRBD1 aligns across 8 bases. CDR1 is SGDLS and CDR2 is YYNGEE in the germline V gene. The CDR3 is 14 residues long. J lost 5 bases, V lost 3 bases, and 6 bases had no gene match. CDR3: CASSEQGAGTEAFF. The CDR3 DNA follows: TGTGCCAGCAGCGAGCAGGGGGCTGGTACTGAAGCTTTCTTT.

The chain joins TRBV4-3 to TRBJ2-2; weak D call: TRBD2 (7 bases). This CDR3 has 14 residues. Germline V lookup: CDR1 LGHNA, CDR2 YSLEER. V was clipped by 6 bases and J by 8 bases, with 16 bases between them. The CDR3 region has the DNA TGCGCCAGCAGTTACAAGGGGGGGCCGGGGGAGCTGTTTTTT. This codes for CASSYKGGPGELFF.

The chain employs TRBV7-9 and TRBJ2-7, with 9 bases identical to TRBD1. V was clipped by 4 bases and J by 6 bases; unmatched bases: 4. CDR3 length: 13 amino acids. Germline V gene sequence: CDR1 SEHNR, CDR2 FQNEAQ (reference sequence). CDR3 nucleotides: TGTGCCAGCAGCTGGGGACAGGGCCTCGAGCAGTACTTC. Protein: CASSWGQGLEQYF.

The rearrangement uses TRBV19 and TRBJ1-3, with D possibly TRBD1 on 5 matching bases. Looked up from germline, CDR1 is LNHDA and CDR2 is SQIVND (reference sequence). This CDR3 spans 14 amino acids. With 4 bases removed from V and 4 bases from J, the gap between germline ends came to 11 bases. The CDR3 bases are TGTGCCAGTAGTAGGGCGGGGACCGGAAACACCATATATTTT. Its translation is CASSRAGTGNTIYF. Full variable domain (rest looked up from reference TRBV19 and TRBJ1-3): DGGITQSPKYLFRKEGQNVTLSCEQNLNHDAMYWYRQDPGQGLRLIYYSQIVNDFQKGDIAEGYSVSREKKESFPLTVTSAQKNPTAFYLCASSRAGTGNTIYFGEGSWLTVV.

V usage is TRBV28 and J usage is TRBJ2-7, with no clear D. The CDR3 is made up of 13 amino acids. CDR1 MDHEN and CDR2 SYDVKM come from the germline V gene. V lost 4 bases and J lost 2, with 9 bases in between. Here the CDR3 reads CASSWARPYEQYF. CDR3 DNA sequence: TGTGCCAGCAGTTGGGCGCGTCCCTACGAGCAGTACTTC.

This CDR3 reads CASSPGQGEGYTF. CDR3 bases: TGTGCCAGCTCACCGGGACAGGGAGAGGGCTACACCTTC. J is TRBJ1-2 and V is TRBV18; 9 bases fit TRBD1. Germline V gene data show CDR1 as KGHSH and CDR2 as LQKENI. The CDR3 runs to 13 residues. V was pared by 3 bases and J by 8 bases, with 4 bases of the junction left unmatched.

The chain is built from TRBV5-1 and TRBJ1-1, with D possibly TRBD1 on 6 matching bases. This CDR3 has 16 residues. The ends were cut back, 0 bases at V and 5 bases at J, with 17 bases in the middle. In germline, CDR1 is SGHRS, CDR2 YFSETQ. This chain's CDR3 is CASSLAPQGMGTEAFF. The CDR3 DNA is TGCGCCAGCAGCTTGGCCCCTCAGGGGATGGGAACTGAAGCTTTCTTT.

About this clone itself: Other DNA sequences in this specimen translate into the identical CDR3. This chain links TRBV6-2 or TRBV6-3 with TRBJ1-1; weak D call: TRBD1 (5 bases). V dropped 2 bases and J dropped 4 bases, with 11 bases sitting between them. Germline-derived CDR1 and CDR2 are MNHEY and SVGEGT. This CDR3 comprises 14 residues. CDR3 loop: CASSYVGGGTEAFF. CDR3 nucleotide sequence: TGTGCCAGCAGTTACGTCGGGGGTGGCACTGAAGCTTTCTTT.

J is TRBJ2-1 and V is TRBV27; TRBD2 is a possible D gene (5 bases). CDR3 length equals 11 residues. CDR1 is MNHEY and CDR2 is SMNVEV in the germline V gene (reference sequence). Trimming stripped 5 bases from V and 9 bases from J, with 8 bases between. The CDR3 DNA follows: TGTGCCAGCAGTCTAAGCGGTGAGCAGTTCTTC. Protein: CASSLSGEQFF.

The chain combines TRBV7-9 with TRBJ1-5, with D possibly being TRBD1 (6 bases). V was pared by 1 base and J by 8 bases, with 12 bases between. Germline V gene data show CDR1 as SEHNR and CDR2 as FQNEAQ (reference sequence). This CDR3 contains 14 residues. The CDR3 nucleotides read TGTGCCAGCAGCTTAGTGGGGGCTAAGGAGCCCCAGCATTTT. Protein sequence: CASSLVGAKEPQHF.

The table lists this clone with a count of one. The chain carries TRBV30 and TRBJ1-2; D is unresolved. Germline values: CDR1 GTSNPN, CDR2 SVGIG (reference sequence). This CDR3 has 15 residues. Trimming cost V 0 bases and J 5 bases, with 16 bases left between them. The CDR3 reads CAWSVLGVGSYGYTF. The CDR3 nucleotides are TGTGCCTGGAGTGTACTTGGGGTAGGGAGTTATGGCTACACCTTC.

V is TRBV4-1 and J is TRBJ2-3, with 10 bases that match TRBD2. V was pared by 4 bases and J by 3 bases, with 4 bases of the junction left unmatched. The CDR3 runs to 15 residues. Germline V gene lookup returns CDR1 MGHRA and CDR2 YSYEKL. The CDR3 coding sequence is TGCGCCAGCAGCCTAGGACTAGCGGTTACAGATACGCAGTATTTT. It is translated as CASSLGLAVTDTQYF.

The rearrangement joins TRBV20-1 to TRBJ2-1, with unresolved D. Germline CDR1 and CDR2: DFQATT and SNEGSKA (reference sequence). The CDR3 contains 11 residues. V lost 5 bases and J lost 5, with 7 bases in between. The DNA for the CDR3 is TGCAGTGCTCATACAGACAATGAGCAGTTCTTC. It is translated as CSAHTDNEQFF.

The J gene is TRBJ1-2, the V gene TRBV30, with 9 nucleotides matching TRBD1. The CDR3 is made up of 13 amino acids. V shed 3 bases and J 7 bases; nucleotides not matched to a gene: 6. The germline V gene has CDR1 GTSNPN and CDR2 SVGIG (reference sequence). The CDR3 bases are TGTGCCTGGAGATTAACAGGGGGCGTTGGCTACACCTTC. Residues: CAWRLTGGVGYTF.